This T cell receptor beta chain was sequenced for a study of T cells after yellow fever vaccination. Germline V gives CDR1 SGDLS, CDR2 YYNGEE. Trimming stripped 3 bases from V and 3 bases from J, with 16 bases between. The CDR3 totals 15 residues. Each CDR3 protein is one row after TCRdb ran MiXCR on the 5' RACE reads. Altogether about 630,000 distinct CDR3 sequences are present, 9% to 15% being singletons, with the ten largest covering about 15%. The gene calls are TRBV9 and TRBJ2-7, with D possibly called TRBD1 or TRBD2 (5 bases each). The sample consisted of PBMCs, taken on the day of the yellow fever booster vaccination. The TCR originated in a man aged 30 to 45 who received the YFV17D yellow fever vaccine. CDR3 region: CASSALAQGVYEQYF. The CDR3 region has the DNA TGTGCCAGCAGCGCCCTCGCCCAGGGAGTCTACGAGCAGTACTTC.